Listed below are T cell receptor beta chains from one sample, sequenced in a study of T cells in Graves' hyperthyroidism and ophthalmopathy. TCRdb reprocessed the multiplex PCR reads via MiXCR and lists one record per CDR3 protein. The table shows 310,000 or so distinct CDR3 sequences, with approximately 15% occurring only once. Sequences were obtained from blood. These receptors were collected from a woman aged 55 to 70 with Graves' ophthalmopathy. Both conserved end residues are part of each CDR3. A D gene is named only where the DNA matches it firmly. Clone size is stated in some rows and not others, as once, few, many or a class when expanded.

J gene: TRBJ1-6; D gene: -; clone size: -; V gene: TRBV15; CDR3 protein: CATSRDITQGSPLHF; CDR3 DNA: TGTGCCACCAGCAGAGATATAACCCAGGGTTCACCCCTCCACTTT
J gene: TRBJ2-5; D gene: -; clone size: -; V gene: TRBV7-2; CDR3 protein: CASSFISETQYF; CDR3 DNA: TGTGCCAGCAGCTTCATAAGTGAGACCCAGTACTTC
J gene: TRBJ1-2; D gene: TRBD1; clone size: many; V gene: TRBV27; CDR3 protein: CASSSPLGGGVYGYTF; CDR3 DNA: TGTGCCAGCAGTTCGCCGTTGGGAGGGGGCGTCTATGGCTACACCTTC
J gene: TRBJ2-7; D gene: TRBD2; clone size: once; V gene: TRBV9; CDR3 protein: CASSVESLAGGEQYF; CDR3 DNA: TGTGCCAGCAGCGTAGAGTCCCTAGCGGGAGGTGAGCAGTACTTC
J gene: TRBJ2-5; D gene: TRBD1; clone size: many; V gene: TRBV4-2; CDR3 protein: CASSQELQGASRQETQYF; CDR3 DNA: TGTGCCAGCAGCCAAGAGCTTCAGGGGGCGTCCCGGCAAGAGACCCAGTACTTC
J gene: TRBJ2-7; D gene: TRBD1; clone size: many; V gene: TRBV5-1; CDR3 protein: CASRLQGASYEQYF; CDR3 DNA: TGCGCCAGCAGGCTACAGGGGGCGAGCTACGAGCAGTACTTC
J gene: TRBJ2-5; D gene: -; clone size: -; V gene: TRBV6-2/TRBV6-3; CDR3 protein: CASSPPLPQGLGTQYF; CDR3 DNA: TGTGCCAGCAGCCCACCCCTCCCGCAGGGATTAGGGACCCAGTACTTC
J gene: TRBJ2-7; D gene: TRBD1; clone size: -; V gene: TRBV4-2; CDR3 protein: CASSQDGTGSDEQYF; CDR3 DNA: TGTGCCAGCAGCCAAGATGGGACAGGGAGCGATGAGCAGTACTTC
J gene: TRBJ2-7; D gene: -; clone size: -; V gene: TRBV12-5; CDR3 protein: CANGRESYEQYF; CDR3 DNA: TGTGCTAATGGTCGTGAGTCCTACGAGCAGTACTTC
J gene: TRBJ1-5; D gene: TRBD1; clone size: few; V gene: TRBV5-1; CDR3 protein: CASSLWTGSNQPQHF; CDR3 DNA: TGCGCCAGCAGCTTGTGGACAGGGAGTAATCAGCCCCAGCATTTT
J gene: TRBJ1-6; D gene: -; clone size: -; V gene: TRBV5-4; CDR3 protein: CASSLEQGVSPLHF; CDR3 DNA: TGTGCCAGCAGCCTTGAACAGGGAGTTTCACCCCTCCACTTT
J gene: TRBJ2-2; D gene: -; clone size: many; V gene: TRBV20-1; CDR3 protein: CSAGVLDTGELFF; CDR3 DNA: TGCAGTGCAGGGGTGTTGGACACCGGGGAGCTGTTTTTT
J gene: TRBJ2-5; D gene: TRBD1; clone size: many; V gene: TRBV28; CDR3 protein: CASSPPSGTGSRETQYF; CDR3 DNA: TGTGCCAGCAGTCCCCCCTCCGGGACAGGGTCACGAGAGACCCAGTACTTC
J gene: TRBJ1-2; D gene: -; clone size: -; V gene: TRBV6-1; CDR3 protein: CASSEELWGYTF; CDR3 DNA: TGTGCCAGCAGTGAAGAGTTGTGGGGCTACACCTTC
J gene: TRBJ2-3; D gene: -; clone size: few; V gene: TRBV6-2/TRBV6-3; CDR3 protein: CASSYSQADTDTQYF; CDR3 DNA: TGTGCCAGCAGTTACTCTCAGGCTGACACAGATACGCAGTATTTT
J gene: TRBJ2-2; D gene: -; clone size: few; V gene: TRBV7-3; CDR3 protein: CASSLGVSSELFF; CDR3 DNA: TGTGCCAGCAGCTTAGGCGTCAGTTCGGAGCTGTTTTTT
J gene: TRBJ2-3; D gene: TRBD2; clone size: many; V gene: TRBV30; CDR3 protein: CAWSLLAGGADTQYF; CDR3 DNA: TGTGCCTGGAGCCTACTAGCGGGAGGGGCAGATACGCAGTATTTT
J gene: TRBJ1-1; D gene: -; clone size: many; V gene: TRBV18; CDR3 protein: CASSPPSKTEAFF; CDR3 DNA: TGTGCCAGCTCACCACCGTCTAAGACTGAAGCTTTCTTT
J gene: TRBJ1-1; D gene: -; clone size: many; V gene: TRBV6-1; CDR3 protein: CASSAPGLNTEAFF; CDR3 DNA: TGTGCCAGCAGTGCCCCAGGGTTGAACACTGAAGCTTTCTTT
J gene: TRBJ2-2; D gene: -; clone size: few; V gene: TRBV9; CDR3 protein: CASSVAGTTGELFF; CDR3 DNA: TGTGCCAGCAGCGTAGCAGGTACCACCGGGGAGCTGTTTTTT
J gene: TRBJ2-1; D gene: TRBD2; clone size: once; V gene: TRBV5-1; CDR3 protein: CASRTSGDNEQFF; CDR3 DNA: TGCGCCAGTCGGACTAGCGGAGACAATGAGCAGTTCTTC
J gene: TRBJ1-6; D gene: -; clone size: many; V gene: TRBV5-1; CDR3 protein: CASSWGFNSPLHF; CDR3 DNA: TGCGCCAGCAGCTGGGGGTTTAATTCACCCCTCCACTTT
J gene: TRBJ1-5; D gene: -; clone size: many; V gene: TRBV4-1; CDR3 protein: CASSQVAVTLRPQHF; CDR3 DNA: TGCGCCAGCAGCCAAGTTGCAGTAACTTTGCGGCCCCAGCATTTT
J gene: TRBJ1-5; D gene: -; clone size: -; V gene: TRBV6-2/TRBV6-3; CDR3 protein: CASKDRTENQPQHF; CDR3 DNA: TGTGCCAGCAAAGACCGGACGGAGAATCAGCCCCAGCATTTT
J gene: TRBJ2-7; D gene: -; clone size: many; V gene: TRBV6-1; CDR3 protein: CASSVPPDSNSYEQYF; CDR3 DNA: TGTGCCAGCAGTGTGCCCCCGGACAGCAACTCCTACGAGCAGTACTTC
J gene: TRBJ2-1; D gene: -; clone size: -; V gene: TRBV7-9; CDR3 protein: CASSLRRDSHYDEQFF; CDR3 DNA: TGTGCCAGCAGCTTACGGCGGGACTCTCACTACGATGAGCAGTTCTTC
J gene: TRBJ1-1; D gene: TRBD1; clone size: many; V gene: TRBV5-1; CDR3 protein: CASSWTGGRTEAFF; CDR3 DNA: TGCGCCAGCAGCTGGACAGGGGGCCGAACTGAAGCTTTCTTT
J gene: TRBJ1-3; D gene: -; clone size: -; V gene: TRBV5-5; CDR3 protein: CASSGTGGGNTIYF; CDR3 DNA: TGTGCCAGCAGCGGAACCGGGGGTGGAAACACCATATATTTT
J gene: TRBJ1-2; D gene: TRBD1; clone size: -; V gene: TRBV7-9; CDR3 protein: CASISGISRGKNYGYTF; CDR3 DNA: TGTGCCAGCATCTCAGGGATAAGCAGGGGGAAAAACTATGGCTACACCTTC
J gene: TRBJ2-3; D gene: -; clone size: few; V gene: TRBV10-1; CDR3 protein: CASSEGGGAGTDTQYF; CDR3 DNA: TGCGCCAGCAGTGAGGGAGGTGGAGCAGGGACAGATACGCAGTATTTT
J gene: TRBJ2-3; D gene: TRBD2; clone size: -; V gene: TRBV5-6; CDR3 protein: CASRPGLAVTDTQYF; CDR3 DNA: TGTGCCAGTAGACCGGGACTAGCGGTCACAGATACGCAGTATTTT
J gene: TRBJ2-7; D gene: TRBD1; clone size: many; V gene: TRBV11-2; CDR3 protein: CASRRQGRSYEQYF; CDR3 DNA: TGTGCCAGCAGGAGACAGGGACGATCCTACGAGCAGTACTTC
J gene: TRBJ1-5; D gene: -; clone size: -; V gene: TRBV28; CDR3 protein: CASRTIQGRRQPQHF; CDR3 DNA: TGTGCCAGCCGAACAATTCAGGGGAGGCGGCAGCCCCAGCATTTT
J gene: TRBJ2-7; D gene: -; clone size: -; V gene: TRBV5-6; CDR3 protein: CASSRFFLLLHGTYEQYF; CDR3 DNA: TGTGCCAGCAGCCGCTTCTTCCTACTACTACACGGAACCTACGAGCAGTACTTC
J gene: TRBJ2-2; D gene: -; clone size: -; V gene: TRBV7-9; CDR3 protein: CASSHQGGGAGELFF; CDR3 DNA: TGTGCCAGCAGCCACCAGGGGGGGGGCGCCGGGGAGCTGTTTTTT
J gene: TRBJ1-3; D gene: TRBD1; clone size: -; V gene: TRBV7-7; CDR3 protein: CASSAGQANTIYF; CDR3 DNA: TGTGCCAGCAGCGCGGGACAGGCAAACACCATATATTTT
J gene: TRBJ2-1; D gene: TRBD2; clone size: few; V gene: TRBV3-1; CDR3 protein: CASSQVLAGGGSYNEQFF; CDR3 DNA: TGTGCCAGCAGCCAAGTCCTCGCGGGGGGAGGCTCCTACAATGAGCAGTTCTTC
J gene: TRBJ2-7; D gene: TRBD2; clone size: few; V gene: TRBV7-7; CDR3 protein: CASSQTSGRYNEQYF; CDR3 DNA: TGTGCCAGCAGCCAGACTAGCGGCCGGTACAATGAGCAGTACTTC
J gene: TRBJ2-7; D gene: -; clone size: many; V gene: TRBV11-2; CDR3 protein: CASSLIAQTGSWLYEQYF; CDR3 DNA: TGTGCCAGCAGCTTAATAGCCCAGACAGGATCCTGGCTCTACGAGCAGTACTTC
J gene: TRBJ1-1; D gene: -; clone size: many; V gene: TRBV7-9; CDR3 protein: CASSSGRAPENTEAFF; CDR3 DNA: TGTGCCAGCAGCTCGGGACGGGCCCCGGAGAACACTGAAGCTTTCTTT